The 17 T cell receptor beta chains in this list originate from one sample, sequenced in a study of blood T cell repertoires in COVID-19. The protocol was immunoSEQ multiplex PCR, while the TCRdb copy is restricted to in-frame clones and leaves out a portion. The repertoire has 150,000 to 200,000 clones, approximately 93% of them found once; the top ten carry approximately 2%. Sequencing was performed on peripheral blood. These receptors came from a woman aged 60 to 75 with COVID-19, enrolled during active disease.

This clone showed up just once. The V and J genes are TRBV9 and TRBJ2-5; D is perhaps TRBD1 (6 bases). Trimming left V 4 bases short and J 0 bases short, with 10 bases between. The CDR3 has 14 amino acids. Germline CDR1 is SGDLS and CDR2 is YYNGEE. The CDR3 bases are TGTGCCAGCAGCTTACGACAGGACCAAGAGACCCAGTACTTC. It yields the protein CASSLRQDQETQYF. Variable domain in full (rest from reference TRBV9 and TRBJ2-5): DSGVTQTPKHLITATGQRVTLRCSPRSGDLSVYWYQQSLDQGLQFLIQYYNGEERAKGNILERFSAQQFPDLHSELNLSSLELGDSALYFCASSLRQDQETQYFGPGTRLLVL.

A few counts support this clone. The V and J genes are TRBV19 and TRBJ1-5; weak D call: TRBD1 (6 bases). The CDR3 is 14 amino acids. Looked up from germline, CDR1 is LNHDA and CDR2 is SQIVND (reference sequence). V was trimmed by 3 bases and J by 7 bases, leaving 13 bases between them. The CDR3 DNA is TGTGCCAGTAGTATCCAGGGGTGGGGGCAGCCCCAGCATTTT. Amino acid sequence: CASSIQGWGQPQHF.

Only a few counts were recorded for this clone. The V and J genes are TRBV25-1 and TRBJ1-4; tentatively, D is TRBD1 (6 bases). Trimming took 1 base from V and 4 from J, leaving 13 bases between them. The CDR3 runs to 16 residues. The germline CDR1 and CDR2 sequences are MGHDK and SYGVNS. The CDR3 loop is CASSEFGGQDNEKLFF. Written as DNA, the CDR3 is TGTGCCAGCAGTGAATTCGGGGGGCAGGATAATGAAAAACTGTTTTTT.

The J gene is TRBJ2-3, the V gene TRBV6-2 or TRBV6-3; the match to TRBD2 covers 7 bases. Germline V CDR1 and CDR2: MNHEY, SVGEGT. Trimming cost V 2 bases and J 2 bases; bases outside gene matches: 4. The CDR3 has 15 residues. The CDR3: CASSYAGTNTDTQYF. CDR3 nucleotide sequence: TGTGCCAGCAGTTACGCTGGGACTAACACAGATACGCAGTATTTT.

The gene calls are TRBV25-1 and TRBJ1-2; D not certain. Germline V gene sequence: CDR1 MGHDK, CDR2 SYGVNS. The CDR3 length is 15 residues. V lost 3 bases, J lost 0 bases, and 11 bases lay in between. CDR3 nucleotides: TGTGCCAGCAGTGAGGCCGGGTTAGCTAACTATGGCTACACCTTC. It encodes CASSEAGLANYGYTF.

The chain employs TRBV5-4 and TRBJ2-1, with 10 positions matching TRBD2. The CDR3 spans 16 residues. The ends lost 1 base at V and 4 bases at J; junction bases unmatched: 5. Germline V gives CDR1 SGHNT, CDR2 YYREEE (reference sequence). CDR3 amino acids: CASSLLSGGAYNEQFF. Written as DNA, the CDR3 is TGTGCCAGCAGCTTGTTGAGCGGGGGGGCTTACAATGAGCAGTTCTTC.

The CDR3 bases are TGTGCCTGGAGTCCCGGGAGCAATCAGCCCCAGCATTTT. This codes for CAWSPGSNQPQHF. The chain uses TRBV30 and TRBJ1-5; D not resolved. This CDR3 has 13 amino acids. Trimming removed 2 bases from V and 1 base from J, with 6 bases in between. Germline values: CDR1 GTSNPN, CDR2 SVGIG (reference sequence).

The chain recombines TRBV27 with TRBJ1-5; perhaps TRBD1 as D (5 bases). The V gene's germline CDR1 is MNHEY and CDR2 SMNVEV (reference sequence). This CDR3 spans 15 amino acids. V lost 6 bases and J lost 3, with 15 bases in between. CDR3 loop: CASSFSAGPNQPQHF. In DNA, the CDR3 is TGTGCCAGCAGCTTTTCGGCAGGGCCCAATCAGCCCCAGCATTTT.

J is TRBJ2-2 and V is TRBV11-3; 10 positions agree with TRBD2. The trim removed 5 bases at V and 5 bases at J, leaving 8 bases unmatched. There are 16 residues in the CDR3. The germline CDR1 and CDR2 sequences are SGHNT and YENEEA. The CDR3 DNA sequence: TGTGCCAGCAGCCGAAGCGGGGGGGCCGTGACCGGGGAGCTGTTTTTT. It is translated as CASSRSGGAVTGELFF. The entire variable domain, with the rest obtained from reference TRBV11-3 and TRBJ2-2, is as follows: EAGVVQSPRYKIIEKKQPVAFWCNPISGHNTLYWYLQNLGQGPELLIRYENEEAVDDSQLPKDRFSAERLKGVDSTLKIQPAELGDSAVYLCASSRSGGAVTGELFFGEGSRLTVL.

The genes are TRBV6-2 or TRBV6-3 and TRBJ1-4; possibly TRBD1 for D (6 bases). The CDR3 length is 15 residues. Germline V gives CDR1 MNHEY, CDR2 SVGEGT. V was clipped by 4 bases and J by 7 bases, with 16 bases between them. The CDR3 reads CASSSDRSGREKLFF. The CDR3 coding sequence is TGTGCCAGCAGTTCTGACAGGAGTGGTCGTGAAAAACTGTTTTTT.

This clone was recorded only once. The chain has TRBV5-1 and TRBJ2-2, with 9 positions matching TRBD2. From germline, CDR1 is SGHRS and CDR2 YFSETQ. V lost 5 bases, J lost 5 bases, and 10 bases stayed unmatched. This CDR3 contains 16 residues. CDR3 nucleotides: TGCGCCAGCAGGGAGCAAGGACTAGCGAGGACCGGGGAGCTGTTTTTT. This gives the protein CASREQGLARTGELFF.

The J gene is TRBJ2-3, the V gene TRBV3-1 (or the pseudogene TRBV3-2), with 9 bases matching TRBD2. The CDR3 is made up of 17 amino acids. Germline CDR1 LGHDT, CDR2 YNNKEL (reference sequence). The junction had 7 bases not matched to a gene; V was cut back by 0 bases and J by 3 bases. This CDR3 reads CASSQDLGLAHTDTQYF. CDR3 bases: TGTGCCAGCAGCCAAGATCTCGGACTAGCGCATACAGATACGCAGTATTTT.

The gene calls are TRBV18 and TRBJ1-6; D unresolved. Germline V CDR1 and CDR2: KGHSH, LQKENI. The CDR3 extends over 14 amino acids. Trimming stripped 3 bases from V and 9 bases from J, with 12 bases between. The CDR3 here is CASSPERSGSPLHF. DNA for the CDR3: TGTGCCAGCTCACCGGAACGGAGCGGTTCACCCCTCCACTTT.

The rearrangement uses TRBV5-1 and TRBJ1-2, with TRBD1 matching over 7 bases. The ends lost 4 bases at V and 7 bases at J; junction bases unmatched: 7. Looked up from germline, CDR1 is SGHRS and CDR2 is YFSETQ. This CDR3 has 13 residues. This CDR3 is CASSPDRVGGYTF. The CDR3 coding sequence is TGCGCCAGCAGCCCCGACAGGGTGGGTGGCTACACCTTC.

The gene calls are TRBV18 and TRBJ1-1; 8 bases align to TRBD1. The length of the CDR3 is 15 residues. V lost 6 bases to trimming and J lost 1 base; unmatched junction nucleotides: 7. Germline CDR1 is KGHSH and CDR2 is LQKENI. CDR3 in DNA: TGTGCCAGCTCTCCCCAGGACAGGGCGAACACTGAAGCTTTCTTT. This sequence encodes CASSPQDRANTEAFF.

This clone was picked up one time. The CDR3 is CATSELGQTNYGYTF. For the CDR3, the DNA is TGTGCCACCAGTGAACTGGGACAAACTAACTATGGCTACACCTTC. The rearrangement joins TRBV15 to TRBJ1-2, with D possibly being TRBD1 (6 bases). Germline V CDR1 and CDR2: LNHNV, YYDKDF (reference sequence). The CDR3 covers 15 residues. The V gene lost 6 bases and the J gene lost 0 bases, with 14 bases spanning the gap. Together with reference TRBV15 and TRBJ1-2, the CDR3 gives the full variable domain: DAMVIQNPRYQVTQFGKPVTLSCSQTLNHNVMYWYQQKSSQAPKLLFHYYDKDFNNEADTPDNFQSRRPNTSFCFLDIRSPGLGDTAMYLCATSELGQTNYGYTFGSGTRLTVV.

In its sample, this clone was seen a few times. V and J are TRBV11-3 and TRBJ1-1, with D possibly being TRBD1 (5 bases). Trimming left V 2 bases short and J 4 bases short, with 26 bases between. Looked up from germline, CDR1 is SGHNT and CDR2 is YENEEA. The CDR3 extends over 19 amino acids. In DNA, the CDR3 is TGTGCCAGCAGCTTAAGTCGGGTGTGGGGGAGGGGAGGGGTCACTGAAGCTTTCTTT. This translates into CASSLSRVWGRGGVTEAFF.